Presented here are 26 T cell receptor beta chains from one specimen sequenced in a study of CD8 T cells in Susac syndrome. Random-hexamer reverse transcription was applied to about 0.45 to 1 ug RNA. In TCRdb, the immunoSEQ multiplex PCR reads were re-called with MiXCR into one record per CDR3 protein. The sample records hundreds of thousands of distinct CDR3 sequences, around 93% being singletons. The source material was CD4+ T cells from PBMCs. These receptors were obtained from a human donor with multiple sclerosis.

Here the CDR3 DNA reads TGTGCCAGCAGCCGCAGTCTAGCGGGGGGATGGGAGACCCAGTACTTC. Amino acids: CASSRSLAGGWETQYF. The V gene is TRBV9, the J gene TRBJ2-5; 11 bases are a match to TRBD2. The CDR3 runs 16 residues. Germline trimming cut 4 bases from V and 5 bases from J; bases unmatched to any gene: 10. The germline gives CDR1 SGDLS, CDR2 YYNGEE.

This sequence joins TRBV3-1 and TRBJ1-2, with D possibly TRBD1 on 6 matching bases. Germline CDR1 and CDR2: LGHDT and YNNKEL (reference sequence). The CDR3 sequence is 15 residues long. V lost 1 base, J lost 8 bases, and 17 bases lay in between. CDR3 in amino acids: CASSQGRGSLLGYTF. For the CDR3, the DNA is TGTGCCAGCAGCCAAGGCAGGGGCTCTCTTCTCGGCTACACCTTC. Full variable domain (remainder filled in from reference TRBV3-1 and TRBJ1-2): DTAVSQTPKYLVTQMGNDKSIKCEQNLGHDTMYWYKQDSKKFLKIMFSYNNKELIINETVPNRFSPKSPDKAHLNLHINSLELGDSAVYFCASSQGRGSLLGYTFGSGTRLTVV.

This clonotype has a single count. The V call is TRBV5-1, the J call TRBJ2-7, with D tentatively TRBD1 (6 bases). V shed 2 bases and J shed 3 bases, with 15 bases lying between them. The CDR3 consists of 15 residues. Germline CDR1 SGHRS, CDR2 YFSETQ. The CDR3 nucleotides are TGCGCCAGCAGCTTTTCCGCAGGGGTAGGCTACGAGCAGTACTTC. Encoded protein: CASSFSAGVGYEQYF.

The V gene is TRBV7-6, the J gene TRBJ1-2; tentatively, D is TRBD1 (5 bases). V was shortened by 2 bases and J by 7 bases, with 11 bases between the two germline ends. CDR3 length: 13 amino acids. Germline CDR1 is SGHVS and CDR2 is FNYEAQ. The CDR3 here is CASSLWGDSGYTF. The CDR3 DNA reads as TGTGCCAGCAGCTTATGGGGAGACAGTGGCTACACCTTC.

V usage is TRBV28 and J usage is TRBJ1-3, with D unclear. The CDR3 covers 15 residues. Germline CDR1 and CDR2: MDHEN and SYDVKM. Trimming shortened V by 4 bases and J by 0 bases, and 10 bases separated the two germline ends. CDR3 nucleotide sequence: TGTGCCAGCAGTTCCCCTGGAATCTCTGGAAACACCATATATTTT. It encodes CASSSPGISGNTIYF.

DNA for the CDR3: TGCAGCGTTGTTACGCAAGAGACCCAGTACTTC. Translation: CSVVTQETQYF. The chain uses TRBV29-1 and TRBJ2-5; D is uncertain. The CDR3 sequence is 11 residues long. CDR1 is SQVTM, CDR2 ANQGSEA, per germline. Trimming cost V 4 bases and J 2 bases, with 5 bases left between them.

The CDR3: CASSTGTATNTEAFF. The CDR3, as DNA: TGTGCCAGCAGTACCGGGACAGCCACGAACACTGAAGCTTTCTTT. This chain connects TRBV6-6 to TRBJ1-1; 7 bases match TRBD1. The CDR3 loop spans 15 amino acids. Germline lookup yields CDR1 MNHNY and CDR2 SVGAGI (reference sequence). V gave up 5 bases and J gave up 1 base; unmatched junction bases: 7.

The V call is TRBV30, the J call TRBJ2-3; D tentatively reads TRBD1 or TRBD2 (6 bases each). The CDR3 consists of 15 residues. Trimming removed 2 bases from V and 4 bases from J, with 16 bases in between. Per the germline V gene, CDR1 is GTSNPN and CDR2 is SVGIG (reference sequence). CDR3 amino acids: CAWSMGGVRPDTQYF. CDR3 sequence (DNA): TGTGCCTGGAGTATGGGGGGCGTTAGGCCAGATACGCAGTATTTT.

This clonotype was recorded only once. The rearrangement uses TRBV3-1 and TRBJ2-4; 8 bases align to TRBD2. V lost 4 bases and J lost 1; bases outside the gene matches: 6. Germline CDR1 LGHDT, CDR2 YNNKEL (reference sequence). The CDR3 is 16 residues long. The CDR3 DNA is TGTGCCAGCAGCCTGTTGCTAGCGGGCGCCAAAAACATTCAGTACTTC. This encodes CASSLLLAGAKNIQYF.

This sequence joins TRBV18 and TRBJ2-7; 11 positions agree with TRBD1. The junction had 4 bases not matched to a gene; V was cut back by 6 bases and J by 0 bases. The CDR3 sequence is 15 residues long. From germline, CDR1 is KGHSH and CDR2 LQKENI. CDR3 sequence (DNA): TGTGCCAGCTCGTCCGGGACAGGGGGCTCCTACGAGCAGTACGTC. Translated: CASSSGTGGSYEQYV.

This clonotype showed up just once. The chain links TRBV4-1 to TRBJ2-7; possible D gene TRBD1, 6 bases. This CDR3 contains 15 residues. Germline CDR1 MGHRA, CDR2 YSYEKL. V was trimmed by 4 bases and J by 4 bases, leaving 17 bases between them. The CDR3 DNA sequence: TGCGCCAGCAGCCCTACCCCCGGGACACTATACGAGCAGTACTTC. Translation: CASSPTPGTLYEQYF.

The chain recombines TRBV6-1 with TRBJ1-2; 9 bases agree with TRBD1. The germline V gene has CDR1 MNHNS and CDR2 SASEGT. The CDR3 length is 15 residues. V shed 4 bases, J shed 4 bases, and the junction held 7 bases outside the gene matches. CDR3 in DNA: TGTGCCAGCAGTGTCGCGGACAGGGGTCCCTATGGCTACACCTTC. This codes for CASSVADRGPYGYTF.

The gene calls are TRBV28 and TRBJ1-5; D remains ambiguous. Germline CDR1 reads MDHEN; CDR2 reads SYDVKM. V was trimmed by 4 bases and J by 6 bases, leaving 7 bases between them. This CDR3 contains 12 residues. In DNA form, the CDR3 reads TGTGCCAGCAGTTCCCCGACTCAGCCCCAGCATTTT. Its translation is CASSSPTQPQHF.

The V and J genes are TRBV30 and TRBJ2-3; D is unresolved. The germline CDR1 and CDR2 sequences are GTSNPN and SVGIG (reference sequence). This CDR3 spans 13 amino acids. The V end lost 7 bases, the J end lost 2 bases, and 13 bases lay between the germline ends. The CDR3 loop is CAFMGIDTDTQYF. CDR3 DNA sequence: TGTGCCTTCATGGGGATCGACACAGATACGCAGTATTTT.

This sequence joins TRBV27 and TRBJ1-2; D may be TRBD1 (5 bases). The germline V and J ends were trimmed by 4 bases and 8 bases, with 17 bases remaining between them. Germline CDR1 is MNHEY and CDR2 is SMNVEV (reference sequence). This CDR3 is built from 14 residues. CDR3 amino acids: CASSYRDPIEGYTF. CDR3 sequence (DNA): TGTGCCAGCAGTTACCGGGACCCGATCGAGGGCTACACCTTC.

The CDR3 loop reads CSAGQRGEKLFF. In nucleotides, the CDR3 is TGCAGCGCCGGACAGAGGGGGGAAAAACTGTTTTTT. This chain joins TRBV29-1 and TRBJ1-4, with D possibly TRBD1 on 6 matching bases. CDR3 length: 12 amino acids. Germline values: CDR1 SQVTM, CDR2 ANQGSEA. Trimming removed 7 bases from V and 8 bases from J, with 14 bases in between.

The V gene is TRBV5-1, the J gene TRBJ1-2; D may be TRBD1 (5 bases). Germline CDR1 is SGHRS and CDR2 is YFSETQ. CDR3 size: 16 residues. Trimming took off 0 bases at V and 8 bases at J, with 20 bases between the two ends. CDR3 sequence reads: CASSLGAPGTLEGYTF. CDR3 DNA sequence: TGCGCCAGCAGCTTGGGAGCGCCCGGGACGCTAGAAGGCTACACCTTC.

V gene TRBV6-6 combines with J gene TRBJ2-7; 7 bases map to TRBD1. Per germline, CDR1 MNHNY and CDR2 SVGAGI (reference sequence). J gave up 1 base and V 9 bases, and 12 bases lay outside the gene matches. This CDR3 is 15 amino acids long. This CDR3 is CASRKDRQFSYEQYF. In DNA, the CDR3 is TGTGCCAGTCGGAAGGACAGGCAGTTTTCCTACGAGCAGTACTTC.

V is TRBV10-3 and J is TRBJ1-1; tentatively, D is TRBD1 (5 bases). V shed 6 bases and J shed 0 bases, with 8 bases lying between them. CDR3 length equals 13 residues. Germline assignment: CDR1 ENHRY and CDR2 SYGVKD. The CDR3: CAIRQGVNTEAFF. CDR3 in DNA: TGTGCCATCAGGCAGGGCGTGAACACTGAAGCTTTCTTT.

V is TRBV9 and J is TRBJ1-1; D is unclear. The length of the CDR3 is 13 residues. Trimming stripped 1 base from V and 1 base from J, with 5 bases between. Per the germline V gene, CDR1 is SGDLS and CDR2 is YYNGEE. The chain's CDR3 is CASSVTGNTEAFF. In DNA form, the CDR3 reads TGTGCCAGCAGCGTAACCGGGAACACTGAAGCTTTCTTT.

The chain couples TRBV30 to TRBJ1-1, with D maybe TRBD1 (5 bases). The length of the CDR3 is 13 residues. Germline CDR1 GTSNPN, CDR2 SVGIG (reference sequence). V lost 2 bases and J lost 1, with 8 bases in between. The CDR3 region is CAWSTTGNTEAFF. As DNA, the CDR3 is TGTGCCTGGAGTACCACAGGGAACACTGAAGCTTTCTTT.

The chain carries TRBV6-2 or TRBV6-3 and TRBJ1-2; D is unresolved. The CDR3 is 14 amino acids. Germline V gene data show CDR1 as MNHEY and CDR2 as SVGEGT. The V end was cut by 5 bases, the J end by 4 bases, with 14 bases between. CDR3 sequence reads: CASSRREWAYGYTF. The DNA for the CDR3 is TGTGCCAGCAGTCGGAGGGAATGGGCCTATGGCTACACCTTC.

This rearrangement joins TRBV7-3 to TRBJ1-1; D is undetermined. The CDR3 contains 14 residues. Trimming took off 2 bases at V and 4 bases at J, with 11 bases between the two ends. Looked up from germline, CDR1 is SGHTA and CDR2 is FQGTGA. The CDR3 loop reads CASSLGGSGTEAFF. The CDR3 nucleotides read TGTGCCAGCAGCTTAGGTGGGTCGGGCACTGAAGCTTTCTTT.

This clonotype was observed a handful of times. The genes are TRBV6-2 or TRBV6-3 and TRBJ1-3; D is uncertain. Germline lookup yields CDR1 MNHEY and CDR2 SVGEGT. Trimming cost V 5 bases and J 2 bases, with 4 bases left between them. This CDR3 spans 12 amino acids. Here the CDR3 reads CASSQTGNTIYF. The CDR3 region has the DNA TGTGCCAGCAGTCAAACTGGAAACACCATATATTTT.

This clonotype was found once. This chain joins TRBV2 and TRBJ2-5; TRBD2 matches at 11 bases. The CDR3 extends over 19 amino acids. With 6 bases clipped from V and 5 bases from J, the junction kept 20 bases outside the gene matches. Germline V gene lookup returns CDR1 SNHLY and CDR2 FYNNEI. The CDR3 sequence: CASSGEEWGLAARRETQYF. The CDR3, as DNA: TGTGCCAGCAGCGGTGAGGAGTGGGGACTAGCGGCCCGGCGGGAGACCCAGTACTTC.

Worth noting for this clonotype: At one end, the junction sequence differs from germline, possibly due to a read error. The genes are TRBV20-1 and TRBJ2-4; D assignment may be TRBD1 or TRBD2 (5 bases each). The CDR3 extends over 17 amino acids. From germline, CDR1 is DFQATT and CDR2 SNEGSKA (reference sequence). This CDR3 is CSARGDGAHGTKNIQYF. The CDR3 bases are TGCAGTGCGAGAGGGGACGGGGCACATGGGACCAAAAACATTCAGTACTTC.